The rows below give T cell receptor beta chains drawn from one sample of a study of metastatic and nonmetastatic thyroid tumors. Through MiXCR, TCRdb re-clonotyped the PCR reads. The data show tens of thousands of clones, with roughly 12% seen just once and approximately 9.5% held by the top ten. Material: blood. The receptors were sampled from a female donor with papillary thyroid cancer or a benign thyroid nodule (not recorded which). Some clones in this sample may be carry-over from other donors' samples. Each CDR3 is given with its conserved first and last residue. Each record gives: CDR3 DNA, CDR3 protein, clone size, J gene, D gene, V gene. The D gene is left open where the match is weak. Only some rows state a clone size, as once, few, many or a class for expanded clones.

cdr3_nt: TGTGCCAGCAGCTCCCTAACCCTTTCCATGAACACTGAAGCTTTCTTT
cdr3_aa: CASSSLTLSMNTEAFF
clone_size: many
j_call: TRBJ1-1
d_call: .
v_call: TRBV11-2

cdr3_nt: TGTGCCACCAGCGGCGCCGATAGCAATCAGCCCCAGCATTTT
cdr3_aa: CATSGADSNQPQHF
clone_size: many
j_call: TRBJ1-5
d_call: .
v_call: TRBV24-1

cdr3_nt: TGTGCCAGCAGTCAGCAGGCCTACTATGGCTACACCTTC
cdr3_aa: CASSQQAYYGYTF
clone_size: many
j_call: TRBJ1-2
d_call: .
v_call: TRBV27

cdr3_nt: TGTGCCAGCAGTTTTTGGGGCGGGAGCACAGATACGCAGTATTTT
cdr3_aa: CASSFWGGSTDTQYF
clone_size: many
j_call: TRBJ2-3
d_call: .
v_call: TRBV28

cdr3_nt: TGCGCCAGCAGCCTCCAGGGGAGCACAGATACGCAGTATTTT
cdr3_aa: CASSLQGSTDTQYF
clone_size: many
j_call: TRBJ2-3
d_call: .
v_call: TRBV4-1

cdr3_nt: TGTGCCAGCAGCTCCCGGAGTGTGGAGACCCAGTACTTC
cdr3_aa: CASSSRSVETQYF
clone_size: many
j_call: TRBJ2-5
d_call: .
v_call: TRBV11-2

cdr3_nt: TGTGCCAGCAGCCAAGAGGCCTTTTACGAGCAGTACTTC
cdr3_aa: CASSQEAFYEQYF
clone_size: many
j_call: TRBJ2-7
d_call: .
v_call: TRBV4-2

cdr3_nt: TGTGCCAGCAGTTTTGACAGGGGGCGTGTTTACAATGAGCAGTTCTTC
cdr3_aa: CASSFDRGRVYNEQFF
clone_size: .
j_call: TRBJ2-1
d_call: TRBD1
v_call: TRBV12-3/TRBV12-4

cdr3_nt: TGTGCCAGCAGTGGGGCCAACAGCGCTGAAGCTTTCTTT
cdr3_aa: CASSGANSAEAFF
clone_size: many
j_call: TRBJ1-1
d_call: .
v_call: TRBV11-2

cdr3_nt: TGTGCCAGCAGTCCACTTCGAGGGTTGGGTGACACTGAAGCTTTCTTT
cdr3_aa: CASSPLRGLGDTEAFF
clone_size: many
j_call: TRBJ1-1
d_call: .
v_call: TRBV28

cdr3_nt: TGTGCCAGCAGTTACGGGGGTAACACTGAAGCTTTCTTT
cdr3_aa: CASSYGGNTEAFF
clone_size: many
j_call: TRBJ1-1
d_call: .
v_call: TRBV6-5

cdr3_nt: TGTGCCAGCAGGGGAATGGCTTTCCAAGAGACCCAGTACTTC
cdr3_aa: CASRGMAFQETQYF
clone_size: many
j_call: TRBJ2-5
d_call: .
v_call: TRBV6-1

cdr3_nt: TGTGCCAGCAGCCCCGAACGAACAAGGGGCCGGCACTCCTACAATGAGCAGTTCTTC
cdr3_aa: CASSPERTRGRHSYNEQFF
clone_size: .
j_call: TRBJ2-1
d_call: .
v_call: TRBV3-1

cdr3_nt: TGTGCCAGCCGGAGGGGAGGGGTATTCTATGGCTACACCTTT
cdr3_aa: CASRRGGVFYGYTF
clone_size: few
j_call: TRBJ1-2
d_call: .
v_call: TRBV28

cdr3_nt: TGTGCCAGCAGTGAGTCTTGGACAGGGGCCCCAGATACCCAGTATTTT
cdr3_aa: CASSESWTGAPDTQYF
clone_size: few
j_call: TRBJ2-3
d_call: TRBD1
v_call: TRBV6-1

cdr3_nt: TGCGCCAGCACTCTACAGGGGTCGAGTCAGCCCCAGCATTTT
cdr3_aa: CASTLQGSSQPQHF
clone_size: few
j_call: TRBJ1-5
d_call: TRBD1
v_call: TRBV2

cdr3_nt: TGTGCCAGCAGGACTAGCGGGGGATCCTACGAGCAGTACTTC
cdr3_aa: CASRTSGGSYEQYF
clone_size: few
j_call: TRBJ2-7
d_call: TRBD2
v_call: TRBV12-3/TRBV12-4

cdr3_nt: TGCGCCAGCAGTGAAAGTGCGGGGCGATTATCCTACGAGCAGTACTTC
cdr3_aa: CASSESAGRLSYEQYF
clone_size: many
j_call: TRBJ2-7
d_call: .
v_call: TRBV10-2

cdr3_nt: TGTGCCAGCAGCCAGCACGGACTAGCGGGAGGAGGTGGGGAGCTGTTTTTT
cdr3_aa: CASSQHGLAGGGGELFF
clone_size: many
j_call: TRBJ2-2
d_call: TRBD2
v_call: TRBV4-2

cdr3_nt: TGTGCCAGCTCACCAGGATCGGGGAACGAGCAGTACTTC
cdr3_aa: CASSPGSGNEQYF
clone_size: many
j_call: TRBJ2-7
d_call: .
v_call: TRBV18

cdr3_nt: TGTGCCAGCAGCCTGAGGAACTCTGGGGCCAACGTCCTGACTTTC
cdr3_aa: CASSLRNSGANVLTF
clone_size: many
j_call: TRBJ2-6
d_call: .
v_call: TRBV7-9

cdr3_nt: TGTGCCAGCAAGATGGACAGGAGTAGCAATCAGCCCCAGCATTTT
cdr3_aa: CASKMDRSSNQPQHF
clone_size: many
j_call: TRBJ1-5
d_call: TRBD1
v_call: TRBV6-1

cdr3_nt: TGTGCCAGCAGCTTGCAGGGACAGGGGAACCACAATGAGCAGTTCTTC
cdr3_aa: CASSLQGQGNHNEQFF
clone_size: many
j_call: TRBJ2-1
d_call: TRBD1
v_call: TRBV5-6

cdr3_nt: TGTGCCAGCAGCATCGAGACTAGCGGGAGCAATGAGCAGTTCTTC
cdr3_aa: CASSIETSGSNEQFF
clone_size: many
j_call: TRBJ2-1
d_call: TRBD2
v_call: TRBV7-9

cdr3_nt: TGTGCCAGCTCACCGGGACATTTGATGCATGATGAGCAGTTCTTC
cdr3_aa: CASSPGHLMHDEQFF
clone_size: few
j_call: TRBJ2-1
d_call: .
v_call: TRBV18

cdr3_nt: TGTGCCAGCAGCCCCCTCGGGGCGAACACCGGGGAGCTGTTTTTT
cdr3_aa: CASSPLGANTGELFF
clone_size: many
j_call: TRBJ2-2
d_call: .
v_call: TRBV7-9

cdr3_nt: TGTGCCAGTAGTATCGGTGGGCTGAACACCGGGGAGCTGTTTTTT
cdr3_aa: CASSIGGLNTGELFF
clone_size: many
j_call: TRBJ2-2
d_call: .
v_call: TRBV19

cdr3_nt: TGTGCCAGCAGGGGAGGTACTGAAGCTTTCTTT
cdr3_aa: CASRGGTEAFF
clone_size: many
j_call: TRBJ1-1
d_call: .
v_call: TRBV6-1

cdr3_nt: TGTGCCAGCAATGACTGGCGGGATGGCAATCAGCCCCAGCATTTT
cdr3_aa: CASNDWRDGNQPQHF
clone_size: many
j_call: TRBJ1-5
d_call: .
v_call: TRBV6-1

cdr3_nt: TGTGCCAGTAGTACAGGACAGGAGTACGATCAGTACTTC
cdr3_aa: CASSTGQEYDQYF
clone_size: .
j_call: TRBJ2-7
d_call: TRBD1
v_call: TRBV19

cdr3_nt: TGTGCGAGCAGCTCAGGGATGCGAGGGCGATGTGGTGGGGCCAACGTCCTGACTTTC
cdr3_aa: CASSSGMRGRCGGANVLTF
clone_size: .
j_call: TRBJ2-6
d_call: .
v_call: TRBV7-1

cdr3_nt: TGTGCCACCAGTGATTCCTCCACAGGGCGCGGAGATACGCAGTATTTT
cdr3_aa: CATSDSSTGRGDTQYF
clone_size: many
j_call: TRBJ2-3
d_call: .
v_call: TRBV24-1

cdr3_nt: TGTGCCAGCAGTCCTGACAGGGGAGACACCTTC
cdr3_aa: CASSPDRGDTF
clone_size: .
j_call: TRBJ1-2
d_call: TRBD1
v_call: TRBV11-2

cdr3_nt: TGCAGCGTTTCGACCCGGTGGCTAGCGGGAACAGATACGCAGTATTTT
cdr3_aa: CSVSTRWLAGTDTQYF
clone_size: many
j_call: TRBJ2-3
d_call: TRBD2
v_call: TRBV29-1

cdr3_nt: TGTGCCAGCAGCTTAATGACAGCCCCAGAGACCCAGTACTTC
cdr3_aa: CASSLMTAPETQYF
clone_size: many
j_call: TRBJ2-5
d_call: .
v_call: TRBV7-2

cdr3_nt: TGCACCAGCAGCCAGCTTGGGACAGGCATGGGCAATCAGCCCCAGCATTTT
cdr3_aa: CTSSQLGTGMGNQPQHF
clone_size: .
j_call: TRBJ1-5
d_call: TRBD1
v_call: TRBV4-1

cdr3_nt: TGCAGCGTTGCCGGGGACAGGGGGCTCGGCACTGAAGCTTTCTTT
cdr3_aa: CSVAGDRGLGTEAFF
clone_size: few
j_call: TRBJ1-1
d_call: TRBD1
v_call: TRBV29-1

cdr3_nt: TGTGCCAGCAGCCGTACAGGGGACTATGGCTACACCTTC
cdr3_aa: CASSRTGDYGYTF
clone_size: many
j_call: TRBJ1-2
d_call: TRBD1
v_call: TRBV11-3

cdr3_nt: TGTGCCAGCAGTTTAGCCCCCAGGGGGCGCCATGAAAAACTGTTTTTT
cdr3_aa: CASSLAPRGRHEKLFF
clone_size: many
j_call: TRBJ1-4
d_call: TRBD1
v_call: TRBV12-3/TRBV12-4

cdr3_nt: TGTGCCAGCTCCCAACAGGGGGGCTCCTACAATGAGCAGTTCTTC
cdr3_aa: CASSQQGGSYNEQFF
clone_size: many
j_call: TRBJ2-1
d_call: TRBD1
v_call: TRBV18

cdr3_nt: TGTGCCAGCAAGTTTGGGCTAGCGGACTACAATGAGCAGTTCTTC
cdr3_aa: CASKFGLADYNEQFF
clone_size: .
j_call: TRBJ2-1
d_call: TRBD2
v_call: TRBV6-5

cdr3_nt: TGTGCCAGCAGTTTAAGGACGAGGGGCTACACCTTC
cdr3_aa: CASSLRTRGYTF
clone_size: medium-sized
j_call: TRBJ1-2
d_call: .
v_call: TRBV12-3/TRBV12-4

cdr3_nt: TGTGCCAGCAGTTTCCAGATGAACACTGAAGCTTTCTTT
cdr3_aa: CASSFQMNTEAFF
clone_size: many
j_call: TRBJ1-1
d_call: .
v_call: TRBV27

cdr3_nt: TGTGCCAGCAGCCAAGATGGGTACGGTGAAGCTTTCTTT
cdr3_aa: CASSQDGYGEAFF
clone_size: many
j_call: TRBJ1-1
d_call: .
v_call: TRBV3-1

cdr3_nt: TGTGCCAGCATCCAGGGTCGGGTATACGAGCAGTACTTC
cdr3_aa: CASIQGRVYEQYF
clone_size: once
j_call: TRBJ2-7
d_call: .
v_call: TRBV11-2

cdr3_nt: TGTGCCAGCAGTCCGGCGCGGGGAGGTAATGAAAAACTGTTTTTT
cdr3_aa: CASSPARGGNEKLFF
clone_size: many
j_call: TRBJ1-4
d_call: .
v_call: TRBV25-1

cdr3_nt: TGTGCCTGGAGGAAAGACAGGGGCTACGAGCAGTACTTC
cdr3_aa: CAWRKDRGYEQYF
clone_size: many
j_call: TRBJ2-7
d_call: TRBD1
v_call: TRBV30

cdr3_nt: TGTGCCAGCTTCAACGGAGAGACATTCTCCTACAATGAGCAGTTCTTC
cdr3_aa: CASFNGETFSYNEQFF
clone_size: many
j_call: TRBJ2-1
d_call: .
v_call: TRBV28

cdr3_nt: TGTGCCAGCAGCTCCTTAGCGGGAGTAGGCAATGAGCAGTTCTTC
cdr3_aa: CASSSLAGVGNEQFF
clone_size: many
j_call: TRBJ2-1
d_call: TRBD2
v_call: TRBV7-9

cdr3_nt: TGTGCCACCAGTGATTCCGGGGTCAGTAGTTACAATGAGCAGTTCTTC
cdr3_aa: CATSDSGVSSYNEQFF
clone_size: many
j_call: TRBJ2-1
d_call: .
v_call: TRBV24-1

cdr3_nt: TGTGCCAGCAGCCAAGCCTACGGGAGCGAGGAGACCCAGTACTTC
cdr3_aa: CASSQAYGSEETQYF
clone_size: .
j_call: TRBJ2-5
d_call: .
v_call: TRBV4-2